Listed here are 4 T cell receptor beta chains from one sample, sequenced in a study of glioma-infiltrating T cells. Amplification of TCR alpha and beta CDR3 regions from RNA used iRepertoire nested multiplex PCR. From the multiplex PCR reads, TCRdb called clonotypes with MiXCR, one entry per CDR3 protein. The sample contains more than 100,000 distinct CDR3 sequences, 25% to 30% of which appear only once. Sequencing was done on a sample of glioma tissue, nonneoplastic brain tissue, or PBMCs (not recorded which). The receptors were sampled from a human donor with low-grade glioma or glioblastoma, undergoing nonglioma brain surgery, or in good health (not recorded which).

This clonotype was counted many times. Compared with germline, one end of the junction differs, possibly owing to a read error. The genes are TRBV7-2 and TRBJ2-7, with D perhaps TRBD1 (6 bases). The CDR3 spans 13 residues. Germline V gives CDR1 SGHTA, CDR2 FQGNSA. CDR3 amino acids: CASSIAWDNEQYF. Written as DNA, the CDR3 is TGTGCCAGCAGCATAGCCTGGGACAACGAGCAGTACTTC.

Concerning this clonotype itself: Relative to the germline gene, one junction end is altered; a read error may explain this. The chain links TRBV20-1 to TRBJ1-2, with 7 nucleotides matching TRBD1. The CDR3 is 12 amino acids. Germline CDR1 DFQATT, CDR2 SNEGSKA (reference sequence). The CDR3 sequence: CSAKGANYVYTF. The CDR3 DNA reads TGCAGTGCTAAGGGGGCTAACTATGTCTACACCTTC.

This clonotype was picked up a small number of times. V usage is TRBV12-3 or TRBV12-4 and J usage is TRBJ2-2, with D perhaps being TRBD1 or TRBD2 (6 bases each). This CDR3 comprises 15 residues. Trimming cost V 6 bases and J 2 bases, with 13 bases left between them. CDR3 in DNA: TGTGCCAGCAGACTAGGGGGGCCAAACACCGGGGAGCTGTTTTTT. This codes for CASRLGGPNTGELFF.

This clonotype came up many times. This rearrangement joins TRBV6-2 or TRBV6-3 to TRBJ1-6, with D unresolved. The ends were cut back, 7 bases at V and 0 bases at J, with 4 bases in the middle. This CDR3 has 13 residues. Germline loops: CDR1 MNHEY, CDR2 SVGEGT. The CDR3 spells CASTSSYNSPLHF. For the CDR3, the DNA is TGTGCCAGCACCAGCTCCTATAATTCACCCCTCCACTTT.